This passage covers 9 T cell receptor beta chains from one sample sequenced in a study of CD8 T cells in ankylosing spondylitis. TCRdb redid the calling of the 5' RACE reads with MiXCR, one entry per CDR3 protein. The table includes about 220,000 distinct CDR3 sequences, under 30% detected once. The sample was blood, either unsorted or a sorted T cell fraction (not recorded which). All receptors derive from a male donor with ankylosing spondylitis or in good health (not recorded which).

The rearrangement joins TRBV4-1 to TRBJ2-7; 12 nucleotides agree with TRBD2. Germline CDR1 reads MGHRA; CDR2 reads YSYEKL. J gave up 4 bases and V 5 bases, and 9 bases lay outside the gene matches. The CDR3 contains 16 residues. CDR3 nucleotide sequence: TGCGCCAGCAGCTTCCGACTAGCGGGAGAGGGTTACGAGCAGTACTTC. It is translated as CASSFRLAGEGYEQYF.

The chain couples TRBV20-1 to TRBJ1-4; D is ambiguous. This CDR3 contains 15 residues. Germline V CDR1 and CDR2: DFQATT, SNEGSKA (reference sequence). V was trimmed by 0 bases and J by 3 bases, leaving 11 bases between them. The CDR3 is CSARDWAGANEKLFF. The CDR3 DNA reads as TGCAGTGCTAGAGATTGGGCGGGCGCTAATGAAAAACTGTTTTTT.

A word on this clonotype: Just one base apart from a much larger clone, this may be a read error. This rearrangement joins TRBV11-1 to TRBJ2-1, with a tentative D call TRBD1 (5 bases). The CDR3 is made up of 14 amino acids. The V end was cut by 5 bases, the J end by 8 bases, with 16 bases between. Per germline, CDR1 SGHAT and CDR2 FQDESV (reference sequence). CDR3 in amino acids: CASSLDPQTDEQFF. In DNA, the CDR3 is TGTGCCAGCAGCCTGGACCCCCAGACAGATGAGCAGTTCTTC. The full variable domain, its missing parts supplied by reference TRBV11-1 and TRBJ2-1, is EAEVAQSPRYKITEKSQAVAFWCDPISGHATLYWYRQILGQGPELLVQFQDESVVDDSQLPKDRFSAERLKGVDSTLKIQPAELGDSAMYLCASSLDPQTDEQFFGPGTRLTVL.

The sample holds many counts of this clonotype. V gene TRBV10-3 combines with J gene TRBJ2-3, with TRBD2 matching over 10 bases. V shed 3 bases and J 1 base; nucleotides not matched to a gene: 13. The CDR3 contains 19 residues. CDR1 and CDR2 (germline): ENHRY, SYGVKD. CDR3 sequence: CAISDLAGDSLRGTDTQYF. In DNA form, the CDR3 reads TGTGCCATCAGTGATCTAGCGGGAGACTCCCTACGGGGCACAGATACGCAGTATTTT.

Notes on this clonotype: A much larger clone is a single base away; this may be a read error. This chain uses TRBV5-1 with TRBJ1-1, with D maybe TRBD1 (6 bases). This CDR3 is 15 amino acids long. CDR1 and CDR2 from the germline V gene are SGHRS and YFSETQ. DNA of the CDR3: TGCGCCAGCAGCGACTCCGGGACAATGAACACTGTAGCTTTCTTT. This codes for CASSDSGTMNTVAFF.

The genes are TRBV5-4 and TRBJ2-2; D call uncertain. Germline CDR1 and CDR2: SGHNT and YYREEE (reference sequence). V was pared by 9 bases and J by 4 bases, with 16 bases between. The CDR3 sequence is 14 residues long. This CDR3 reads CAIGPGFGTGELFF. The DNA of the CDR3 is TGTGCCATCGGCCCTGGGTTCGGCACCGGGGAGCTGTTTTTT.

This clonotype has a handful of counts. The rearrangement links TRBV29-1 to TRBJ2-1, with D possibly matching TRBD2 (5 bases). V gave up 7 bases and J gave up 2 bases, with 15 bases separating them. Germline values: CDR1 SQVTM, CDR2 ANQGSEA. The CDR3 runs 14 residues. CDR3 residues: CSAEGGSTYNEQFF. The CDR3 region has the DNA TGCAGCGCTGAGGGCGGATCAACCTACAATGAGCAGTTCTTC.

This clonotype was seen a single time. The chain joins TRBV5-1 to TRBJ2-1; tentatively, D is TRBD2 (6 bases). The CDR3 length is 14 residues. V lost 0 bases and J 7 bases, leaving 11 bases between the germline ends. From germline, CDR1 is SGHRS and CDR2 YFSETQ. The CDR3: CASSLGGAGNEQFF. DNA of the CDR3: TGCGCCAGCAGCTTGGGGGGCGCGGGGAATGAGCAGTTCTTC.

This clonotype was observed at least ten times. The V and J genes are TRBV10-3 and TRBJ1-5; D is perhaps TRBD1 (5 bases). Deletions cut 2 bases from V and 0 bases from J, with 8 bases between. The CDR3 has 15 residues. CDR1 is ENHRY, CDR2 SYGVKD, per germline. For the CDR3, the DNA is TGTGCCATCAGTGAGCAGGGAAATAGCAATCAGCCCCAGCATTTT. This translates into CAISEQGNSNQPQHF.